This TCR beta chain was sequenced for a study of T cells in Graves' hyperthyroidism and ophthalmopathy. A note on this clonotype: Its target is not known.

Trimming took 0 bases from V and 7 from J, leaving 10 bases between them. Germline values: CDR1 MGHRA, CDR2 YSYEKL. This CDR3 contains 14 residues. Findings of the study overall: Ophthalmopathy, which appeared later, was predicted by the model a median about 6 months before onset.

TCR beta CDR3 region amplification was performed from RNA transcripts. The study used the HTBI primer set for a first-round RT-PCR of the TCR CDR3. TCRdb redid the calling of the multiplex PCR reads with MiXCR, one entry per CDR3 protein. The sample has hundreds of thousands of distinct CDR3 sequences; approximately 40% are singletons. The V and J genes are TRBV4-1 and TRBJ1-5; D unclear. The sequencing sample was made of blood. The TCR originated in a man younger than 30 with Graves' hyperthyroidism. CDR3 nucleotides: TGCGCCAGCAGCCAAGAAGTGAGGGCCCAGCCCCAGCATTTT. It translates to CASSQEVRAQPQHF.